A single sample is the source of the 9 T cell receptor beta chains below, sequenced in a study of blood T cell repertoires in COVID-19. Profiling relied on immunoSEQ multiplex PCR, and the TCRdb table lists in-frame clones only, not all of them. The sample shows about 310,000 clones, around 90% of them seen only once. Sequencing input: peripheral blood. The source is a woman aged 40 to 49 with COVID-19, enrolled during active disease.

The chain couples TRBV7-9 to TRBJ2-3, with D perhaps TRBD1 (6 bases). The CDR3 extends over 15 amino acids. Germline V gene data show CDR1 as SEHNR and CDR2 as FQNEAQ (reference sequence). V lost 2 bases and J lost 3, with 12 bases in between. CDR3 DNA sequence: TGTGCCAGCAGCTTAACGGCTAGGGGGACAGATACGCAGTATTTT. Amino acid sequence: CASSLTARGTDTQYF.

This chain links TRBV7-2 with TRBJ2-3; perhaps TRBD2 as D (5 bases). CDR3 length equals 12 residues. Germline V gene lookup returns CDR1 SGHTA and CDR2 FQGNSA. Trimming shortened V by 5 bases and J by 6 bases, and 9 bases separated the two germline ends. For the CDR3, the DNA is TGTGCCAGCAGCCCCACGGGGGATACGCAGTATTTT. It translates to CASSPTGDTQYF. Complete variable domain (other parts from reference TRBV7-2 and TRBJ2-3): GAGVSQSPSNKVTEKGKDVELRCDPISGHTALYWYRQSLGQGLEFLIYFQGNSAPDKSGLPSDRFSAERTGGSVSTLTIQRTQQEDSAVYLCASSPTGDTQYFGPGTRLTVL.

On this clone itself: The identical CDR3 is also encoded by other nucleotide sequences in the sample. The chain employs TRBV5-1 and TRBJ2-3; D remains ambiguous. Trimming pared 4 bases from V and 0 bases from J, leaving 3 bases between. Germline V gives CDR1 SGHRS, CDR2 YFSETQ. There are 12 residues in the CDR3. CDR3 in amino acids: CASSQSTDTQYF. The DNA of the CDR3 is TGCGCCAGCAGCCAAAGCACAGATACGCAGTATTTT.

The V gene is TRBV7-2, the J gene TRBJ2-6; tentative D call: TRBD1 (6 bases). V was clipped by 5 bases and J by 2 bases, with 10 bases between them. Germline lookup yields CDR1 SGHTA and CDR2 FQGNSA. The CDR3 is made up of 15 amino acids. CDR3: CASSQTGPGANVLTF. For the CDR3, the DNA is TGTGCCAGCAGCCAGACAGGACCTGGGGCCAACGTCCTGACTTTC.

The chain uses TRBV27 and TRBJ2-6, with 10 positions matching TRBD1. There are 21 residues in the CDR3. Germline loops: CDR1 MNHEY, CDR2 SMNVEV (reference sequence). V trimming: 4 bases; J trimming: 1 base; junction bases outside the gene matches: 16. The CDR3 sequence: CASSSGLRTGGSISGANVLTF. The CDR3, as DNA: TGTGCCAGCAGTTCCGGGCTTCGGACAGGGGGATCTATTTCTGGGGCCAACGTCCTGACTTTC.

The gene calls are TRBV5-6 and TRBJ2-1, with a possible D match to TRBD2 (6 bases). Trimming removed 4 bases from V and 0 bases from J, with 14 bases in between. This CDR3 region has 16 residues. Per germline, CDR1 SGHDT and CDR2 YYEEEE. As DNA, the CDR3 is TGTGCCAGCAGCCCCGGGGGACGGAGCTCCTACAATGAGCAGTTCTTC. Protein product: CASSPGGRSSYNEQFF.

The gene calls are TRBV6-5 and TRBJ1-4, with D tentatively TRBD1 (5 bases). From germline, CDR1 is MNHEY and CDR2 SVGAGI. The CDR3 runs to 14 residues. V dropped 6 bases and J dropped 0 bases, with 8 bases sitting between them. CDR3 coding DNA: TGTGCCAGCAGGAGACAGTCAACTAATGAAAAACTGTTTTTT. Translating it yields CASRRQSTNEKLFF.

The V call is TRBV6-4, the J call TRBJ2-5; 8 bases line up with TRBD1. The germline V gene encodes CDR1 MRHNA and CDR2 SNTAGT. This CDR3 comprises 19 residues. V lost 6 bases, J lost 2 bases, and 20 bases stayed unmatched. The CDR3 sequence: CASREHDRGALNLQETQYF. The CDR3, as DNA: TGTGCCAGCAGGGAACATGACAGGGGAGCCTTAAACTTACAAGAGACCCAGTACTTC.

V gene TRBV2 combines with J gene TRBJ2-7; no firm D call. Trimming stripped 6 bases from V and 3 bases from J, with 6 bases between. CDR3 length equals 11 residues. Germline V gene sequence: CDR1 SNHLY, CDR2 FYNNEI. CDR3 sequence reads: CASRQYYEQYF. The DNA of the CDR3 is TGTGCCAGCAGACAGTACTACGAGCAGTACTTC.